This T cell receptor beta chain was recorded in a study of OX40 agonist ivuxolimab in advanced cancers. Repertoires were generated with immunoSEQ multiplex PCR, while TCRdb's copy carries only in-frame clones and drops some. The repertoire holds 90,000 to 130,000 clones, with about 92% as singletons. Trimming took 4 bases from V and 9 from J; bases not matched to a gene: 8. Germline CDR1 is LNHDA and CDR2 is SQIVND (reference sequence). The CDR3 contains 14 residues. Patients were excluded for autoimmune disease history or systemic immunosuppression. Overall study findings and caveats: Some nonresponders likewise displayed low normalized T-cell clonal expansion. The authors did not determine the antigen specificity of the expanded peripheral T cells.

For this clone: Its antigen is not known.

The receptor's source is an adult with an advanced solid tumor such as melanoma, head and neck, liver or kidney cancer. The rearrangement joins TRBV19 to TRBJ2-1; 8 bases are shared with TRBD2. This specimen consisted of CD4+ or CD8+ T cells sorted from blood, obtained in a trial of the OX40 agonist ivuxolimab. CDR3 DNA: TGTGCCAGTAGTAACCCCCTACGGGGGGGTGAGCAGTTCTTC. Residues: CASSNPLRGGEQFF. Using reference TRBV19 and TRBJ2-1 for the parts outside the CDR3, the full variable domain is DGGITQSPKYLFRKEGQNVTLSCEQNLNHDAMYWYRQDPGQGLRLIYYSQIVNDFQKGDIAEGYSVSREKKESFPLTVTSAQKNPTAFYLCASSNPLRGGEQFFGPGTRLTVL.